The T cell receptor beta chain under discussion was sequenced for a study of graft-versus-host responses after intestinal transplantation (dated by TCRdb to the early 2020s). Notes on the research overall: Recipients received multivisceral, liver-intestinal, or isolated intestinal transplants. To identify alloreactive clones, pre-transplant mixed lymphocyte reaction products were sequenced and compared with unstimulated pre-transplant donor and recipient T cells. Graft-versus-host and host-versus-graft alloreactive T cell clones were tracked in the graft, circulation and bone marrow after intestinal transplantation using bulk TCR-beta CDR3 sequencing. A cohort of approximately 24 intestinal transplant recipients, including one retransplant, was enrolled, and 3 patients lacking pretransplant specimens were excluded. A peak of at least 4% donor T cells among recipient peripheral blood mononuclear cells was the definition used for donor T cell macrochimerism. Instead of going to the commercial service, samples from a few later patients were sequenced in-house on an Illumina MiSeq and processed with MiXCR. All recipients received anti-thymocyte globulin induction followed by maintenance tacrolimus and steroids for 3 to 4 years.

General conclusions and limits of the study: Early after transplant, declines in HvG clones were associated with peak levels of circulating GvH clones. Conclusions were limited by the relatively low number and heterogeneity of intestinal transplant patients. Patients with donor T cell macrochimerism had high GvH to HvG T cell clonal ratios in their allografts. GvH clones were found in recipient bone marrow, and some of the GvH clones appeared earlier in ileal mucosa or blood, which is consistent with an intestinal mucosal origin.

To prepare the library, the immunoSEQ multiplex PCR assay was applied. For most patients, genomic DNA was isolated with the Qiagen DNeasy Blood and Tissue Kit and sent frozen to Adaptive Biotechnologies for TCR sequencing. High-throughput TCR-beta CDR3 sequencing of genomic DNA from most patients was performed by Adaptive Biotechnologies. From the authors' description of their analysis: Adaptive's ImmunoSEQ software supplied the TCR sequencing data for 18 patients, while MiXCR and VDJtools were used to process a few other patients. To correct CD4 versus CD8 sorting errors, any sequence found in both subsets at a frequency ratio below 5:1 was removed. CDR3 nucleotide sequences shared between donor and recipient were removed because their origin could not be assigned. At least 2-fold expansion over unstimulated cells and a minimum CFSE-low frequency of 0.002% (template counts) or 0.001% (read counts) were required for clones to be classified as alloreactive. Mappable clones were those detected in sequenced pre-transplant spleen, lymph node, or MLR CFSE-low populations of the donor or recipient. Cumulative frequency of alloreactive clones was calculated as a percentage of all sequences weighted by copy number. Held by TCRdb, this immuneACCESS table contains in-frame sequences only and omits some clones. Under half of the omission traces to an unresolved V gene where checked; the cause of the rest is unknown. V, J and clone size derive from that table, while D and trimming were established from the DNA sequence. This sample holds about 71,000 clones; 80% to 95% were observed only once. Approximately 1.3% of the sample is taken by the ten largest.

The CDR3 contains 14 residues, cysteine and phenylalanine counted. Only the CDR3 part of the read is kept: 42 bases, read in frame from the first base. Via the germline V gene, CDR1 is SGHAT and CDR2 FQNNGV. Clipping removes 2 bases from V and 4 bases from J, with 2 as the unmatched junction base count. Sample time point, as interpreted from the label and publication: cells obtained before transplantation from donor or recipient. CD3+CD4+ and CD3+CD8+ populations were FACS-sorted from unstimulated pre-transplant donor and recipient cells taken from spleen or lymph nodes. Remarks on this clone: The antigen it binds to is not known. No base qualities exist here, and no much larger clone lies one base off it.

This chain is built from TRBV11-2 and TRBJ2-3, with TRBD2 matching 8 junction bases. The specimen was unstimulated CD8+ T cells sorted from spleen or lymph node cells, collected before intestinal transplant. The clonotype was recovered from a human donor who received an intestinal transplant. The nucleotide sequence reads TGTGCCAGCAGCTTACTGCGGGGGGCAGATACGCAGTATTTT. Translated, it gives CASSLLRGADTQYF.